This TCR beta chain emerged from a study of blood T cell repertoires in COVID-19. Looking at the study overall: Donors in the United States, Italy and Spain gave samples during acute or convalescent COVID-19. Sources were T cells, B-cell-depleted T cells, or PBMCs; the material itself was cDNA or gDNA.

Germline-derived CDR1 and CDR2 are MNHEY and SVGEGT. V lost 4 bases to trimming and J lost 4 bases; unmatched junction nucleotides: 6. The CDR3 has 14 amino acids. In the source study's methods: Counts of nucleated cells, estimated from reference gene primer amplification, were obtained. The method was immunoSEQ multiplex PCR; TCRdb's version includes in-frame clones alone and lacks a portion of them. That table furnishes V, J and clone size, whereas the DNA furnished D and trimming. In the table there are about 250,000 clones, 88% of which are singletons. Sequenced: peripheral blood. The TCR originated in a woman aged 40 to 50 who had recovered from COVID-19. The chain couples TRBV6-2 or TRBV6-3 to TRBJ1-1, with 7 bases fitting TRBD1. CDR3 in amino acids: CASSFITGATEAFF. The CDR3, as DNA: TGTGCCAGCAGTTTTATCACAGGGGCCACTGAAGCTTTCTTT.